Following are 13 T cell receptor beta chains from one sample sequenced in a study of identical twins. TCRdb ran MiXCR on the 5' RACE reads and lists one entry per CDR3 protein. Altogether 750,000 to 950,000 distinct CDR3 sequences are present, roughly an eighth being singletons, with the ten largest covering around 1.6%. Separately, the same data were catalogued under a study of yellow fever vaccine responses in identical twins.

The sequenced material came from PBMCs. Receptors originate from a woman under 30 in good health.

In this sample, this clonotype turned up a few times. The chain is built from TRBV28 and TRBJ2-2; D gene unclear. The length of the CDR3 is 16 residues. Trimming left V 6 bases short and J 0 bases short, with 14 bases between. From germline, CDR1 is MDHEN and CDR2 SYDVKM. The CDR3 region has the DNA TGTGCCAGCAGGGAAACTCTCCCTGCGAACACCGGGGAGCTGTTTTTT. Translation gives CASRETLPANTGELFF.

V usage is TRBV27 and J usage is TRBJ2-5, with TRBD1 matching 9 bases. CDR1 and CDR2 from the germline V gene are MNHEY and SMNVEV (reference sequence). The V and J ends lost 3 bases and 3 bases, in that order; junction bases with no gene match: 5. The CDR3 is 15 amino acids. CDR3 residues: CASSFRDRVEETQYF. In nucleotides, the CDR3 is TGTGCCAGCAGTTTCAGGGACAGGGTTGAAGAGACCCAGTACTTC.

For the CDR3, the DNA is TGTGCCAGCAACCCGGGACAGGGATTTAATGAGCAGTTCTTC. This translates into CASNPGQGFNEQFF. V and J are TRBV12-3 or TRBV12-4 and TRBJ2-1, with 9 bases aligning to TRBD1. CDR3 length: 14 residues. V dropped 7 bases and J dropped 7; count of bases not matched to a gene: 8.

Only a few counts were recorded for this clonotype. This rearrangement joins TRBV20-1 to TRBJ1-5; weak D call: TRBD1 (6 bases). This CDR3 has 16 residues. CDR1 and CDR2 from the germline V gene are DFQATT and SNEGSKA (reference sequence). With 6 bases removed from V and 4 bases from J, the gap between germline ends came to 22 bases. CDR3: CSAEPLQGGGNQPQHF. CDR3 sequence (DNA): TGCAGTGCCGAACCTTTACAGGGAGGCGGGAATCAGCCCCAGCATTTT.

The genes are TRBV3-1 and TRBJ2-3; 9 nucleotides agree with TRBD2. Germline V lookup: CDR1 LGHDT, CDR2 YNNKEL (reference sequence). V lost 7 bases and J lost 6; bases outside the gene matches: 8. This CDR3 comprises 14 residues. The CDR3 sequence is CASTLSGGSDTQYF. In nucleotides, the CDR3 is TGTGCCAGCACCCTTAGCGGGGGCTCCGATACGCAGTATTTT.

This clonotype was picked up a small number of times. CDR3 DNA: TGTGCCAGCAGTTTCGCTAGCGGCCGTTTATACAATGAGCAGTTCTTC. Its translation is CASSFASGRLYNEQFF. The gene calls are TRBV28 and TRBJ2-1; 7 nucleotides agree with TRBD2. The CDR3 has 16 residues. Germline V gene lookup returns CDR1 MDHEN and CDR2 SYDVKM. V was clipped by 3 bases and J by 4 bases; unmatched bases: 9.

The rearrangement uses TRBV7-9 and TRBJ2-1, with D perhaps matching TRBD2 (5 bases). The germline gives CDR1 SEHNR, CDR2 FQNEAQ (reference sequence). This CDR3 comprises 14 residues. Trimming cost V 5 bases and J 4 bases, with 12 bases left between them. The CDR3 loop reads CASSVDPGYNEQFF. CDR3 sequence (DNA): TGTGCCAGCAGCGTAGATCCGGGATACAATGAGCAGTTCTTC.

This clonotype was counted a few times. This chain joins TRBV12-3 or TRBV12-4 and TRBJ2-5, with 10 nucleotides matching TRBD2. The CDR3 length is 15 residues. V lost 6 bases, J lost 2 bases, and 6 bases stayed unmatched. For the CDR3, the DNA is TGTGCCAGCAGGATAGCGGGGGGCGGACAAGAGACCCAGTACTTC. This sequence encodes CASRIAGGGQETQYF.

This clonotype was detected a few times. The V and J genes are TRBV7-7 and TRBJ2-5; TRBD2 matches at 8 bases. The CDR3 extends over 15 amino acids. V gave up 3 bases and J gave up 5 bases; unmatched junction bases: 8. CDR1 is SSHAT, CDR2 FNYEAQ, per germline (reference sequence). CDR3 region: CASSLYAGGRETQYF. Written as DNA, the CDR3 is TGTGCCAGCAGCTTGTACGCGGGAGGACGGGAGACCCAGTACTTC.

At least ten counts were recorded for this clonotype. The chain links TRBV6-1 to TRBJ2-6; no definite D call. The CDR3 sequence is 14 residues long. Trimming left V 8 bases short and J 3 bases short, with 11 bases between. Germline-derived CDR1 and CDR2 are MNHNS and SASEGT. The CDR3 loop reads CASSLGGGANVLTF. The CDR3 DNA is TGTGCCAGCTCCCTAGGTGGTGGGGCCAACGTCCTGACTTTC.

The chain joins TRBV20-1 to TRBJ2-3, with TRBD2 matching 13 bases. CDR3 length equals 16 residues. The V gene's germline CDR1 is DFQATT and CDR2 SNEGSKA (reference sequence). V trimming: 3 bases; J trimming: 4 bases; junction bases outside the gene matches: 7. CDR3 DNA: TGCAGTGCTAGTGATACCACTAGCGGGAGGGCAGATACGCAGTATTTT. Its protein product is CSASDTTSGRADTQYF.

This clonotype was found a few times. The DNA of the CDR3 is TGTGCCAGCAGCCAAAGGCGGGAGGATACGCAGTATTTT. This encodes CASSQRREDTQYF. This chain uses TRBV7-9 with TRBJ2-3, with 7 nucleotides matching TRBD2. The CDR3 sequence is 13 residues long. Trimming removed 5 bases from V and 6 bases from J; junction bases left unmatched: 5. The germline gives CDR1 SEHNR, CDR2 FQNEAQ (reference sequence).

This clonotype was counted only a few times. This sequence joins TRBV12-3 or TRBV12-4 and TRBJ2-5; TRBD1 is a possible D gene (5 bases). The CDR3 has 14 amino acids. Trimming removed 4 bases from V and 1 base from J, with 10 bases in between. The CDR3 DNA is TGTGCCAGCAGTTCCCCCGACAGCCAAGAGACCCAGTACTTC. Translation gives CASSSPDSQETQYF.